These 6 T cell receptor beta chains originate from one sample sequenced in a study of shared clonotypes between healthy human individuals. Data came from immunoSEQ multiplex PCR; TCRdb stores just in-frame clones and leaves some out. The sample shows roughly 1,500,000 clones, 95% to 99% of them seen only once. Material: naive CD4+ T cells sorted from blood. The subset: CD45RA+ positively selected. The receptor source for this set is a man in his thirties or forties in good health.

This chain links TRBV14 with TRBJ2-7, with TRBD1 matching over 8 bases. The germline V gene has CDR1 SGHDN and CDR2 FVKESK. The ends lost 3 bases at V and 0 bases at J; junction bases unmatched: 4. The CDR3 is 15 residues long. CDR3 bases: TGTGCCAGCAGCCAGTGGACAGGGCCCTCCTACGAGCAGTACTTC. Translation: CASSQWTGPSYEQYF.

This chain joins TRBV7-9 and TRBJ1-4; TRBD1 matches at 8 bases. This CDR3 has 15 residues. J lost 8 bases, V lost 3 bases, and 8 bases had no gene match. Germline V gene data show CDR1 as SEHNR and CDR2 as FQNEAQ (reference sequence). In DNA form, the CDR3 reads TGTGCCAGCAGCTTCTTGTCAGGGGGCCAGGAAAAACTGTTTTTT. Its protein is CASSFLSGGQEKLFF.

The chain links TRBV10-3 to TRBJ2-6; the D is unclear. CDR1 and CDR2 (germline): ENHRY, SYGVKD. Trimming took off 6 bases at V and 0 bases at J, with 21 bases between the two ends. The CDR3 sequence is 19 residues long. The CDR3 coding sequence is TGTGCCATCAGCGGGCCCGGTAGTGGGATTAACTCTGGGGCCAACGTCCTGACTTTC. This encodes CAISGPGSGINSGANVLTF.

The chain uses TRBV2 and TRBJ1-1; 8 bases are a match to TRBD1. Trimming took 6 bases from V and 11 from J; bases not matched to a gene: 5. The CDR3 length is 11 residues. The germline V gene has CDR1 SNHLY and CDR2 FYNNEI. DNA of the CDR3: TGTGCCAGCAGCGGTCAGGGGGCGGCTTTCTTT. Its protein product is CASSGQGAAFF.

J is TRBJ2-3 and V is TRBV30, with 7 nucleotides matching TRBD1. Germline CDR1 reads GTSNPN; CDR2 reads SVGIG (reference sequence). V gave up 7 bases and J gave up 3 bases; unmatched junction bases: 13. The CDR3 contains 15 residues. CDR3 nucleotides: TGTGCCTACCAACCCGGGACAGCATATACAGATACGCAGTATTTT. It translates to CAYQPGTAYTDTQYF. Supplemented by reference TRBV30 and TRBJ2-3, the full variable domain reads SQTIHQWPATLVQPVGSPLSLECTVEGTSNPNLYWYRQAAGRGLQLLFYSVGIGQISSEVPQNLSASRPQDRQFILSSKKLLLSDSGFYLCAYQPGTAYTDTQYFGPGTRLTVL.

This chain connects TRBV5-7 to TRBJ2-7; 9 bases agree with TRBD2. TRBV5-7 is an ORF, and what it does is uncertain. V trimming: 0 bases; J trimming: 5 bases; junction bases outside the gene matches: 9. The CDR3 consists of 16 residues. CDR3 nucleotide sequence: TGTGCCAGCAGCTTGGTGGGTAGCGGGAGTGGTGACGAGCAGTACTTC. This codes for CASSLVGSGSGDEQYF.